Given below is one T cell receptor beta chain in context. Its specific antigen is unknown. Per-base quality was not reported, and no clone a single base away is much larger than it. The sample is drawn from a study of blood T cell repertoires in COVID-19 (dated by TCRdb to 2018 to 2021). About the investigation overall: Samples from collaborators originated in the United States, Italy and Spain and spanned both the acute and convalescent phases of COVID-19. Samples came from the ongoing ImmuneRACE study (first 160 participants) plus 1,254 subjects from 6 global collaborators. Subjects who had been exposed to COVID-19, were actively infected with it, or had recovered from it provided the deeply sampled blood TCRbeta repertoires that made up the dataset. A freely available public database, intended as a resource for researchers studying the immune response to SARS-CoV-2, is where the repertoires were released. Where available, HLA class I and class II types were taken from metadata supplied by the sample provider and were not determined by assay-based typing. The material from the prospective study consisted of cDNA or gDNA derived from T cells, B-cell-depleted T cells, or PBMCs. Sample metadata almost always included a de-identified subject ID, COVID-19 status, age in years and sex.

The immunoSEQ Assay, a bias-controlled multiplex PCR, was used to amplify TCRbeta CDR3 regions from genomic DNA. The study's processing was this. The number of nucleated cells in each sample was estimated by amplification of reference gene primers within the assay. To quantify the absolute abundance of each unique TCRbeta CDR3 rearrangement, sequence reads were collapsed and filtered. Productive Simpson clonality was computed per sample as the square root of Simpson's diversity index over productive rearrangements. This immuneACCESS table, as held by TCRdb, lists in-frame sequences with V and J called but not all clones. Of the missing ones, under half trace to an unresolved V gene in checked studies; the others have no known cause. That table is the source of V, J and clone size, and D and trimming were worked out from the DNA. For this sample there are approximately 530,000 clones; 85% to 90% appear just once. Roughly 7.3% of the sample rests with the top ten.

Sequences KGHDR (CDR1) and SFDVKD (CDR2) are obtained from the germline V gene. From the cysteine up to the phenylalanine, the CDR3 has a length of 16 residues. CDR3 DNA is the only sequence kept; it has 48 bases, read in frame from the first base. The germline V end is reduced by 3 bases and the J end by 4 bases; junction bases left unmatched: 7. The investigation overall reported the following: The amount of clinical and demographic metadata varied by source and participant and was provided uncurated.

One collaborating source in Seattle enrolled patients during active infection and followed them longitudinally through the course of disease. Each collaborating institution followed its own protocols to collect whole blood in K2EDTA tubes. Collaborator samples were shipped for TCRbeta analysis as frozen whole blood, isolated PBMCs, or DNA extracted from either sample type. The chain employs TRBV24-1 and TRBJ1-5; 8 central nucleotides agree with TRBD1. Input material: peripheral blood. This TCR came from a woman between 45 and 65 years old with COVID-19, enrolled during active disease. In nucleotides, the sequence is TGTGCCACCAGTGATGGACAGGGTCTGAGGAATCAGCCCCAGCATTTT. This sequence encodes CATSDGQGLRNQPQHF.